This T cell receptor beta chain was identified during a study of cytomegalovirus exposure and HLA in healthy donors. Study-wide findings and caveats: The study labeled around 160 TCR beta chains cytomegalovirus-associated. The HLA-A and HLA-B alleles of most subjects were reportedly predicted accurately from TCR beta sequences.

60 Vbeta and 13 Jbeta primers were used in PCR. The repertoire was sequenced with immunoSEQ multiplex PCR; TCRdb's copy has only in-frame clones and lacks some. The sample lists around 98,000 clones; 80% to 85% were seen once. A remark on this clone: What it binds is not known.

V was trimmed by 4 bases and J by 3 bases, leaving 8 bases between them. The CDR3 runs to 12 residues. The germline V gene encodes CDR1 SGHDT and CDR2 YYEEEE. The sample consisted of PBMCs. The sequence was obtained from a man aged 40-49 years in good health and CMV-seronegative. J is TRBJ2-7 and V is TRBV5-6; TRBD1 is a possible D gene (6 bases). CDR3 DNA sequence: TGTGCCAGCAGCCGGACAGACTACGAGCAGTACTTC. Translating gives CASSRTDYEQYF.